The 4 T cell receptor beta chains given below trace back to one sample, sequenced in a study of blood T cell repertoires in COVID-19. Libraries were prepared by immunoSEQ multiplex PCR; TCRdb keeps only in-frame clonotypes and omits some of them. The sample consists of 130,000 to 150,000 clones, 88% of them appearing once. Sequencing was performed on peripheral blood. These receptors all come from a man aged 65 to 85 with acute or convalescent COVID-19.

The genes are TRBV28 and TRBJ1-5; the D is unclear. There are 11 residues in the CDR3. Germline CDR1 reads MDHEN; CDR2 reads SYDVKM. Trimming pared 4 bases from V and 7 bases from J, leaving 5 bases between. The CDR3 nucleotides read TGTGCCAGCAGTTCCCGGCAGCCCCAGCATTTT. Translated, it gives CASSSRQPQHF.

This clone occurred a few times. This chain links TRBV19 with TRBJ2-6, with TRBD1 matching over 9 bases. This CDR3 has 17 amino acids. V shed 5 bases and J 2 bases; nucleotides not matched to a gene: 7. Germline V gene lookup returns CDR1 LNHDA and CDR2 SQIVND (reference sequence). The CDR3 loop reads CASSPRTGATGANVLTF. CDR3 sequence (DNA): TGTGCCAGTAGTCCAAGGACAGGGGCTACTGGGGCCAACGTCCTGACTTTC.

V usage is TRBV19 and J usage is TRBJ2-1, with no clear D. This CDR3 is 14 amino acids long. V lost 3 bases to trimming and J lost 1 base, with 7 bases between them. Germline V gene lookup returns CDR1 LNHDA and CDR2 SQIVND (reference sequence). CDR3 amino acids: CASSIPGSYNEQFF. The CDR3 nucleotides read TGTGCCAGTAGTATTCCAGGTTCCTACAATGAGCAGTTCTTC.

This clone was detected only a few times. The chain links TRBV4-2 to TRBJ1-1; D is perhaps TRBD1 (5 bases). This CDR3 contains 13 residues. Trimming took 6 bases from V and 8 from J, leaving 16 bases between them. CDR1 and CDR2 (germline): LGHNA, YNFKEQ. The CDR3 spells CASRSTGGGEAFF. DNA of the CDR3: TGTGCCAGCAGGTCTACGGGGGGAGGCGAAGCTTTCTTT.